The next 18 T cell receptor beta chains were all read from a single sample in a study of blood T cells in healthy people across ages. Primers used in a second PCR of about 7 to 12 cycles were a sample-barcoded 5' primer and a J-beta primer mix. TCRdb called the 5' RACE reads again in MiXCR, with one record for every CDR3 protein. The sample has hundreds of thousands of distinct CDR3 sequences; approximately 29% are singletons. The sequenced sample consisted of blood. These TCRs come from a woman over 75 in good health.

This clonotype appeared many times. V gene TRBV18 combines with J gene TRBJ2-7; D not resolved. V dropped 3 bases and J dropped 4 bases, with 10 bases sitting between them. Germline loops: CDR1 KGHSH, CDR2 LQKENI. There are 13 residues in the CDR3. The DNA of the CDR3 is TGTGCCAGCTCACCGGCATTCGGGTACGAGCAGTACTTC. This encodes CASSPAFGYEQYF.

The chain carries TRBV20-1 and TRBJ2-5; D is undetermined. With 5 bases removed from V and 2 bases from J, the gap between germline ends came to 3 bases. The CDR3 consists of 10 residues. CDR1 DFQATT and CDR2 SNEGSKA come from the germline V gene (reference sequence). CDR3 in amino acids: CSAEQETQYF. CDR3 in DNA: TGCAGTGCTGAACAAGAGACCCAGTACTTC.

This clonotype was seen more than once but under ten times. This may arise from a read error, as a much more abundant clone is one base away. The chain employs TRBV5-1 and TRBJ2-5; 8 bases are shared with TRBD1. V gave up 3 bases and J gave up 5 bases; unmatched junction bases: 6. The CDR3 length is 14 residues. The germline V gene encodes CDR1 SGHRS and CDR2 YFSETQ. The CDR3 DNA follows: TGCGCCAGCAGCTGGACAGGGACCCGGGAGACCCAGTACTTC. This encodes CASSWTGTRETQYF.

This clonotype has just a few counts. The rearrangement uses TRBV7-8 and TRBJ1-6; D remains unclear. CDR3 length: 15 residues. V lost 4 bases and J 6 bases, leaving 13 bases between the germline ends. The germline CDR1 and CDR2 sequences are SGHVS and FQNEAQ. The CDR3 DNA sequence: TGTGCCAGCAGCTCTTTAGCACAAGCTAATTCACCCCTCCACTTT. Its translation is CASSSLAQANSPLHF.

This clonotype was seen repeatedly, ten times or more. The rearrangement links TRBV6-5 to TRBJ2-7; 7 bases align to TRBD1. Germline loops: CDR1 MNHEY, CDR2 SVGAGI. CDR3 length: 15 amino acids. V was pared by 6 bases and J by 2 bases, with 10 bases of the junction left unmatched. The CDR3 protein is CASSSSGTDTYEQYF. The CDR3, as DNA: TGTGCCAGCAGCAGCTCCGGGACAGACACCTACGAGCAGTACTTC.

The CDR3 is CASSQRPGTGSDTEAFF. The CDR3 DNA reads TGTGCCAGCAGCCAACGTCCCGGGACAGGGTCGGACACTGAAGCTTTCTTT. This chain links TRBV7-9 with TRBJ1-1, with 9 bases lining up with TRBD1. J was trimmed by 3 bases and V by 5 bases; bases with no gene match: 13. The CDR3 totals 17 residues. Germline CDR1 and CDR2: SEHNR and FQNEAQ (reference sequence).

This clonotype occurred a few times. The chain uses TRBV25-1 and TRBJ1-1; 7 bases align to TRBD1. This CDR3 has 15 residues. Germline CDR1 reads MGHDK; CDR2 reads SYGVNS. V lost 6 bases and J lost 1; bases outside the gene matches: 8. The CDR3 loop is CASSPRQGSNTEAFF. The CDR3 DNA sequence: TGTGCCAGCAGCCCTAGACAGGGATCGAACACTGAAGCTTTCTTT. Full variable domain (remainder filled in from reference TRBV25-1 and TRBJ1-1): EADIYQTPRYLVIGTGKKITLECSQTMGHDKMYWYQQDPGMELHLIHYSYGVNSTEKGDLSSESTVSRIRTEHFPLTLESARPSHTSQYLCASSPRQGSNTEAFFGQGTRLTVV.

This clonotype was counted ten times or more. The V call is TRBV13, the J call TRBJ2-1; no clear D gene. CDR1 and CDR2 from the germline V gene are PRHDT and FYEKMQ (reference sequence). The length of the CDR3 is 12 residues. Trimming stripped 3 bases from V and 10 bases from J, with 10 bases between. The chain's CDR3 is CASSFGKAEQFF. The CDR3 nucleotides read TGTGCCAGCAGCTTTGGGAAAGCGGAGCAGTTCTTC.

This clonotype occurred many times. The V and J genes are TRBV30 and TRBJ1-2; D gene ambiguous. Per the germline V gene, CDR1 is GTSNPN and CDR2 is SVGIG (reference sequence). The CDR3 is 12 amino acids. V was trimmed by 4 bases and J by 8 bases, leaving 14 bases between them. In DNA form, the CDR3 reads TGTGCCTGGACCCCGATGAGGTCGGGCTACACCTTC. Its protein product is CAWTPMRSGYTF.

In the case of this clonotype: A much bigger clone sits one base away, suggesting this may be a read error. This rearrangement joins TRBV7-2 to TRBJ1-1; perhaps TRBD1 as D (5 bases). Germline CDR1 and CDR2: SGHTA and FQGNSA. There are 13 residues in the CDR3. The CDR3 DNA reads TGTGCCAGCAGCTTATACAGGAACACTGAAGCTTTATTT. This sequence encodes CASSLYRNTEALF.

There are many counts of this clonotype. The chain recombines TRBV29-1 with TRBJ2-5, with D possibly TRBD2 on 7 matching bases. There are 12 residues in the CDR3. V shed 5 bases and J shed 4 bases, with 11 bases lying between them. From germline, CDR1 is SQVTM and CDR2 ANQGSEA. CDR3 protein: CSVWEGGETQYF. The CDR3 nucleotides read TGCAGCGTTTGGGAGGGGGGAGAGACCCAGTACTTC. The full variable domain, in which reference TRBV29-1 and TRBJ2-5 provide the parts outside the CDR3, is SAVISQKPSRDICQRGTSLTIQCQVDSQVTMMFWYRQQPGQSLTLIATANQGSEATYESGFVIDKFPISRPNLTFSTLTVSNMSPEDSSIYLCSVWEGGETQYFGPGTRLLVL.

This clonotype came up a few times. The chain employs TRBV20-1 and TRBJ2-2, with a possible D match to TRBD2 (6 bases). Trimming shortened V by 1 base and J by 0 bases, and 12 bases separated the two germline ends. CDR1 DFQATT and CDR2 SNEGSKA come from the germline V gene (reference sequence). CDR3 length: 16 amino acids. The CDR3 loop is CSARAGTRPNTGELFF. The CDR3 nucleotides read TGCAGTGCTAGAGCGGGGACTCGCCCGAACACCGGGGAGCTGTTTTTT.

A word on this clonotype: A much larger clonotype is one base distant, so this may be a read error. The rearrangement links TRBV15 to TRBJ1-2; D remains ambiguous. Trimming cost V 0 bases and J 4 bases, with 12 bases left between them. The CDR3 contains 15 residues. Per the germline V gene, CDR1 is LNHNV and CDR2 is YYDKDF (reference sequence). CDR3 bases: TGTGCCACCAGCAGAGATTCCCGGGAAGTCTATGGCTACACCTTC. This gives the protein CATSRDSREVYGYTF.

This clonotype was seen many times. This chain uses TRBV9 with TRBJ2-4, with 9 bases aligning to TRBD1. With V trimmed by 4 bases and J by 6 bases, 8 bases remained unmatched. This CDR3 spans 15 amino acids. CDR1 SGDLS and CDR2 YYNGEE come from the germline V gene. The CDR3 bases are TGTGCCAGCAGCACTGAACGGGACAGGGTAAACATTCAGTACTTC. Translation gives CASSTERDRVNIQYF.

This chain uses TRBV24-1 with TRBJ2-7; 10 nucleotides match TRBD2. The CDR3 loop spans 16 amino acids. Germline V gene data show CDR1 as KGHDR and CDR2 as SFDVKD. J gave up 7 bases and V 4 bases, and 12 bases lay outside the gene matches. The chain's CDR3 is CATSDRSGGALHEQYF. CDR3 in DNA: TGTGCCACCAGTGACCGGAGCGGGGGGGCTCTGCATGAGCAGTACTTC.

There are many counts of this clonotype. The rearrangement uses TRBV5-5 and TRBJ2-5; TRBD2 matches 10 bases. V lost 1 base to trimming and J lost 1 base; unmatched junction nucleotides: 4. The CDR3 runs to 16 residues. Germline values: CDR1 SGHKS, CDR2 YYEKEE (reference sequence). This chain's CDR3 is CASSLSGLAVQETQYF. The CDR3 DNA is TGTGCCAGCAGCTTGTCTGGACTAGCGGTCCAAGAGACCCAGTACTTC.

For the CDR3, the DNA is TGTGCCAGCAGTGGGTTGAGGGAAAACATTCAGTACTTC. This encodes CASSGLRENIQYF. The chain recombines TRBV6-5 with TRBJ2-5, with D maybe TRBD2 (5 bases). The J call is in doubt because the DNA end fits TRBJ2-4 better. The CDR3 runs 13 residues. Per the germline V gene, CDR1 is MNHEY and CDR2 is SVGAGI.

This chain uses TRBV5-5 with TRBJ1-6; D uncertain. This CDR3 contains 16 residues. Trimming shortened V by 0 bases and J by 2 bases, and 9 bases separated the two germline ends. Germline assignment: CDR1 SGHKS and CDR2 YYEKEE (reference sequence). DNA of the CDR3: TGTGCCAGCAGCTTGGCCCAATCCCCCTATAATTCACCCCTCCACTTT. This gives the protein CASSLAQSPYNSPLHF.